The 25 T cell receptor beta chains below come from one sample, sequenced in a study of cytomegalovirus exposure and HLA in healthy donors. PCR used 60 Vbeta primers and 13 Jbeta primers. TCRdb's table, derived via immunoSEQ multiplex PCR, lists solely in-frame clones and lacks some. The data show 90,000 to 120,000 clones, roughly 82% seen once. The specimen sequenced was PBMCs. All receptors derive from a man aged 25-45 years in good health and CMV-seropositive.

The chain has TRBV21-1 and TRBJ1-6. TRBV21-1 is labeled a pseudogene. CDR3 size: 10 residues. In DNA, the CDR3 is TGTGCCAGCAGCCTCAAGGGACTCCTGTTT. It yields the protein CASSLKGLLF.

The chain uses TRBV6-1 and TRBJ1-2; 9 bases are a match to TRBD1. V was clipped by 6 bases and J by 7 bases; unmatched bases: 12. CDR1 MNHNS and CDR2 SASEGT come from the germline V gene. The CDR3 covers 15 residues. In DNA form, the CDR3 reads TGTGCCAGCAGCTCCCTCCCGGGACAGGGTGCTGGCTACACCTTC. Its protein product is CASSSLPGQGAGYTF.

This sequence joins TRBV27 and TRBJ1-5; D possibly corresponds to TRBD1 (6 bases). V gave up 2 bases and J gave up 5 bases, with 13 bases separating them. Germline V gene data show CDR1 as MNHEY and CDR2 as SMNVEV (reference sequence). CDR3 length: 15 amino acids. Here the CDR3 DNA reads TGTGCCAGCAGTTTAGAGGGGGAACCCTATCAGCCCCAGCATTTT. Amino acids: CASSLEGEPYQPQHF.

This clone has only one observation. V and J are TRBV5-1 and TRBJ2-2, with D perhaps TRBD2 (5 bases). Germline CDR1 is SGHRS and CDR2 is YFSETQ. Trimming stripped 8 bases from V and 7 bases from J, with 21 bases between. This CDR3 region has 15 residues. The chain's CDR3 is CASNALGLLNGELFF. The CDR3 region has the DNA TGCGCCAGTAACGCCTTAGGACTCCTGAACGGGGAGCTGTTTTTT.

On this clone: Additional DNA sequences in this sample encode the identical CDR3. The J gene is TRBJ1-2, the V gene TRBV19; 7 bases agree with TRBD1. From germline, CDR1 is LNHDA and CDR2 SQIVND (reference sequence). With V trimmed by 1 base and J by 4 bases, 6 bases remained unmatched. The CDR3 is made up of 15 amino acids. Here the CDR3 DNA reads TGTGCCAGTAGTATAGGTCCAGGGGGAGTCTATGGCTACACCTTC. Amino acid sequence: CASSIGPGGVYGYTF.

J is TRBJ1-4 and V is TRBV19; 7 bases align to TRBD1. The V segment lost 3 bases and the J segment 6 bases; nucleotides outside the gene matches: 4. The germline gives CDR1 LNHDA, CDR2 SQIVND (reference sequence). CDR3 size: 14 residues. The CDR3 sequence: CASSITGTDEKLFF. The CDR3 DNA reads as TGTGCCAGTAGTATCACCGGGACAGATGAAAAACTGTTTTTT.

This clone was counted only a few times. The chain carries TRBV25-1 and TRBJ1-1; no reliable D call. CDR1 and CDR2 (germline): MGHDK, SYGVNS. V lost 2 bases and J 2 bases, leaving 6 bases between the germline ends. This CDR3 region has 13 residues. CDR3 residues: CASSEHTNTEAFF. The CDR3 DNA is TGTGCCAGCAGTGAACACACCAACACTGAAGCTTTCTTT. Combining the CDR3 with reference TRBV25-1 and TRBJ1-1 gives the whole variable domain EADIYQTPRYLVIGTGKKITLECSQTMGHDKMYWYQQDPGMELHLIHYSYGVNSTEKGDLSSESTVSRIRTEHFPLTLESARPSHTSQYLCASSEHTNTEAFFGQGTRLTVV.

The J gene is TRBJ2-7, the V gene TRBV11-1; D unclear. Germline lookup yields CDR1 SGHAT and CDR2 FQDESV (reference sequence). The CDR3 covers 15 residues. V was cut by 5 bases and J by 2 bases, with 16 bases left in between. CDR3 amino acids: CASSQNPTVAYEQYF. The CDR3 region has the DNA TGTGCCAGCAGCCAAAACCCTACTGTAGCCTACGAGCAGTACTTC.

V and J are TRBV5-1 and TRBJ1-1; D is perhaps TRBD1 (6 bases). The germline V and J ends were trimmed by 4 bases and 4 bases, with 20 bases remaining between them. The germline CDR1 and CDR2 sequences are SGHRS and YFSETQ. The CDR3 has 16 residues. The CDR3 nucleotides read TGCGCCAGCAGCCTCGCGTCCGGGGGGCCTGGCACTGAAGCTTTCTTT. Amino acids: CASSLASGGPGTEAFF.

The chain combines TRBV12-5 with TRBJ2-2; 10 bases map to TRBD2. Trimming cost V 0 bases and J 2 bases; bases outside gene matches: 9. Germline V gene lookup returns CDR1 LGHNT and CDR2 FRNRAP. This CDR3 has 19 amino acids. This CDR3 is CASGLVGLADPLNTGELFF. Written as DNA, the CDR3 is TGTGCTAGTGGTTTGGTAGGACTAGCGGACCCCTTAAACACCGGGGAGCTGTTTTTT.

This rearrangement joins TRBV11-3 to TRBJ1-4; D call uncertain. There are 16 residues in the CDR3. The V end was cut by 1 base, the J end by 6 bases, with 15 bases between. The germline CDR1 and CDR2 sequences are SGHNT and YENEEA. As DNA, the CDR3 is TGTGCCAGCAGCTTAGGATTTACAGCTGATGATGAAAAACTGTTTTTT. Its protein product is CASSLGFTADDEKLFF.

As regards this clone: Compared with germline, one end of the junction differs, possibly owing to a read error. V usage is TRBV7-9 and J usage is TRBJ2-4; D is unresolved. This CDR3 spans 14 amino acids. Looked up from germline, CDR1 is SEHNR and CDR2 is FQNEAQ (reference sequence). This chain's CDR3 is CSSSFEAAKNIQYF. In nucleotides, the CDR3 is TGTTCCAGCAGCTTCGAAGCGGCCAAAAACATTCAGTACTTC.

The rearrangement joins TRBV30 to TRBJ2-7; 9 bases align to TRBD1. The CDR3 sequence is 15 residues long. The germline gives CDR1 GTSNPN, CDR2 SVGIG (reference sequence). The trim removed 4 bases at V and 4 bases at J, leaving 11 bases unmatched. This chain's CDR3 is CAWTAAGTGLYEQYF. The CDR3 DNA reads TGTGCCTGGACCGCGGCCGGGACAGGGTTGTACGAGCAGTACTTC.

V usage is TRBV27 and J usage is TRBJ2-3; D remains unclear. V dropped 8 bases and J dropped 6 bases, with 9 bases sitting between them. The CDR3 is 11 amino acids. Per the germline V gene, CDR1 is MNHEY and CDR2 is SMNVEV (reference sequence). This chain's CDR3 is CASQLLDTQYF. The CDR3 bases are TGTGCCAGCCAACTCCTTGATACGCAGTATTTT.

The V gene is TRBV18, the J gene TRBJ1-6; 7 bases agree with TRBD1. The CDR3 runs 16 residues. Looked up from germline, CDR1 is KGHSH and CDR2 is LQKENI. V lost 1 base to trimming and J lost 9 bases; unmatched junction nucleotides: 9. The CDR3 nucleotides read TGTGCCAGCTCACCACTGGGTTCACGGGACAGTTCACCCCTCCACTTT. This codes for CASSPLGSRDSSPLHF.

The table lists this clone with a few counts. This chain joins TRBV7-8 and TRBJ2-3; 11 bases are a match to TRBD2. Germline loops: CDR1 SGHVS, CDR2 FQNEAQ. The CDR3 consists of 17 residues. V gave up 2 bases and J gave up 1 base; unmatched junction bases: 5. The chain's CDR3 is CASSLRQTSGGTDTQYF. CDR3 bases: TGTGCCAGCAGCTTACGCCAGACTAGCGGGGGCACAGATACGCAGTATTTT. The entire variable domain, with the rest obtained from reference TRBV7-8 and TRBJ2-3, is as follows: GAGVSQSPRYKVAKRGQDVALRCDPISGHVSLFWYQQALGQGPEFLTYFQNEAQLDKSGLPSDRFFAERPEGSVSTLKIQRTQQEDSAVYLCASSLRQTSGGTDTQYFGPGTRLTVL.

The rearrangement links TRBV5-8 to TRBJ1-2; D is ambiguous. Germline V gene data show CDR1 as SGHTS and CDR2 as YDEGEE. This CDR3 region has 13 residues. The germline V and J ends were trimmed by 1 base and 4 bases, with 8 bases remaining between them. The CDR3 protein is CASSLMTFYGYTF. DNA of the CDR3: TGTGCCAGCAGCTTGATGACTTTCTATGGCTACACCTTC.

The chain couples TRBV7-6 to TRBJ1-5, with 9 bases matching TRBD1. CDR3 size: 15 residues. Trimming at V came to 2 bases and at J to 6 bases, leaving 5 bases not matched to a gene. Germline V gene sequence: CDR1 SGHVS, CDR2 FNYEAQ. The CDR3 DNA sequence: TGTGCCAGCAGCTTACAACAGGGGGCCTTTCAGCCCCAGCATTTT. This translates into CASSLQQGAFQPQHF.

This clone turned up a few times. This chain links TRBV10-3 with TRBJ1-1, with D possibly TRBD1 on 5 matching bases. CDR1 ENHRY and CDR2 SYGVKD come from the germline V gene. The ends were cut back, 8 bases at V and 1 base at J, with 8 bases in the middle. This CDR3 is 12 amino acids long. The CDR3 protein is CAIGRGNTEAFF. In DNA form, the CDR3 reads TGTGCCATCGGGAGGGGGAACACTGAAGCTTTCTTT.

This chain connects TRBV2 to TRBJ1-2; the match to TRBD1 covers 11 bases. The CDR3 is made up of 14 amino acids. V shed 7 bases, J shed 4 bases, and the junction held 5 bases outside the gene matches. Germline lookup yields CDR1 SNHLY and CDR2 FYNNEI. CDR3 protein: CASNGQGAGYGYTF. The DNA for the CDR3 is TGTGCCAGCAATGGACAGGGGGCGGGCTATGGCTACACCTTC.

The rearrangement uses TRBV6-6 and TRBJ2-1, with 9 bases matching TRBD1. The V gene's germline CDR1 is MNHNY and CDR2 SVGAGI (reference sequence). The CDR3 runs to 16 residues. V lost 6 bases, J lost 5 bases, and 11 bases stayed unmatched. CDR3 residues: CASRFNRDRVNNEQFF. CDR3 DNA sequence: TGTGCCAGCAGATTTAACCGGGACAGGGTAAACAATGAGCAGTTCTTC.

A word on this clone: A read error may produce the germline difference seen at one junction end. The chain joins TRBV4-1 to TRBJ2-1; 8 positions match TRBD2. The CDR3 is made up of 15 amino acids. Germline V lookup: CDR1 MGHRA, CDR2 YSYEKL. The DNA of the CDR3 is TGTGCCAGCAGCCAAGATCTCGGGGGGGCCAATGAGCAGTTCTTC. It yields the protein CASSQDLGGANEQFF.

The rearrangement joins TRBV5-1 to TRBJ2-2; TRBD1 matches 10 bases. This CDR3 is built from 17 residues. Germline trimming cut 2 bases from V and 4 bases from J; bases unmatched to any gene: 8. Looked up from germline, CDR1 is SGHRS and CDR2 is YFSETQ. The CDR3 DNA reads as TGCGCCAGCAGCTTTTACCGAAGGGACAGGGGCACCGGGGAGCTGTTTTTT. Its protein is CASSFYRRDRGTGELFF. Full variable domain (remainder filled in from reference TRBV5-1 and TRBJ2-2): KAGVTQTPRYLIKTRGQQVTLSCSPISGHRSVSWYQQTPGQGLQFLFEYFSETQRNKGNFPGRFSGRQFSNSRSEMNVSTLELGDSALYLCASSFYRRDRGTGELFFGEGSRLTVL.

V gene TRBV4-2 combines with J gene TRBJ1-5, with D possibly being TRBD1 (5 bases). CDR1 is LGHNA and CDR2 is YNFKEQ in the germline V gene. CDR3 length: 15 amino acids. Trimming shortened V by 4 bases and J by 6 bases, and 16 bases separated the two germline ends. The DNA for the CDR3 is TGTGCCAGCAGCCCACGGCCGGGGGGGAGTCAGCCCCAGCATTTT. Translating it yields CASSPRPGGSQPQHF.

The J gene is TRBJ1-2, the V gene TRBV6-1, with D possibly being TRBD1 (6 bases). V dropped 1 base and J dropped 3 bases, with 12 bases sitting between them. Germline V gene data show CDR1 as MNHNS and CDR2 as SASEGT. This CDR3 has 15 residues. CDR3 loop: CASSEGTAIHYGYTF. The CDR3 DNA sequence: TGTGCCAGCAGTGAAGGGACAGCTATACACTATGGCTACACCTTC.